What follows describes a single TCR beta chain. Its specific antigen is unknown. No per-base quality is available; no much larger clone lies one base away. This specimen comes from a study of blood T cell repertoires in COVID-19 (dated by TCRdb to about 2020). Regarding the complete study: Samples from collaborators originated in the United States, Italy and Spain and spanned both the acute and convalescent phases of COVID-19. The material from the prospective study consisted of cDNA or gDNA derived from T cells, B-cell-depleted T cells, or PBMCs. Deeply sampled blood TCRbeta repertoires from subjects exposed to, actively infected with, or recovered from COVID-19 were included in the dataset. The repertoires were released in a freely available public database meant as a resource for research on the immune response to SARS-CoV-2. The samples were drawn from two sources: the first 160 participants of the ongoing ImmuneRACE study, and 1,254 subjects contributed by 6 global collaborators. Sample metadata almost always included a de-identified subject ID, COVID-19 status, age in years and sex. Where HLA class I and class II types were available, the types were taken from metadata supplied by the sample provider, not from assay-based typing.

V ends up 0 bases short and J 0 bases short, with an unmatched junction base count of 11. According to the germline V gene, CDR1 reads SGHRS and CDR2 reads YFSETQ. The CDR3, from cysteine to phenylalanine, totals 19 residues. Only the CDR3 portion is preserved as DNA: 57 bases, with reading frame beginning at the first base. What the research found in general, with its limitations: How much clinical and demographic metadata was included differed by source and by participant, and the metadata was provided uncurated.

In Seattle, one collaborating source enrolled patients while the infection was active and tracked those patients longitudinally over the course of disease. Whole blood was collected in K2EDTA tubes by collaborating institutions according to the institutions' own protocols. For TCRbeta analysis, collaborator samples were shipped as frozen whole blood, as isolated PBMCs, or as DNA extracted from either sample type. TCRbeta CDR3 regions were amplified from genomic DNA using the immunoSEQ Assay, a bias-controlled multiplex PCR. As for the original processing: Within the assay, amplification of reference gene primers was used to estimate how many nucleated cells each sample contained. To quantify the absolute abundance of each unique TCRbeta CDR3 rearrangement, sequence reads were collapsed and filtered. For each sample, productive Simpson clonality was calculated as the square root of Simpson's diversity index over productive rearrangements. Entries here come from immuneACCESS through TCRdb and include only in-frame sequences with V and J called. Some clones fail to appear in such tables; in the studies checked, an unresolved V gene covers under half of the shortfall, and the cause of the remainder is unknown. V and J calls and clone size follow that table, whereas D and trimming were derived from the DNA. The sample has around 220,000 clones on record, 82% of them singletons. 7% to 10% of the sample comes from the top ten.

This sequence was found in an elderly woman with COVID-19, enrolled during active disease. Sequencing was performed on peripheral blood. Rearrangement joined TRBV5-1 to TRBJ1-1, and TRBD1 matches 10 of the central bases. CDR3 loop: CASSLAFGTGDLMNTEAFF. The DNA sequence is as follows: TGCGCCAGCAGCTTGGCATTCGGGACAGGGGACCTGATGAACACTGAAGCTTTCTTT.